The next 23 T cell receptor beta chains were all read from a single sample in a study of blood T cell repertoires in COVID-19. The table came from immunoSEQ multiplex PCR; TCRdb's copy has only in-frame clones and leaves some out. Here the sample spans some 150,000 clones, more than 70% being singletons. The sample was peripheral blood. The receptor source for this set is a woman aged 50 to 60 with acute or convalescent COVID-19.

This sequence joins TRBV11-2 and TRBJ2-3, with D tentatively TRBD2 (7 bases). Germline V gene lookup returns CDR1 SGHAT and CDR2 FQNNGV. Between the trimmed V and J ends, which lost 3 bases and 4 bases, there was a span of 14 bases. The CDR3 runs 15 residues. The CDR3 is CASSLRGTTSDTQYF. In nucleotides, the CDR3 is TGTGCCAGCAGCTTGAGGGGGACTACCTCAGATACGCAGTATTTT. Based on the CDR3 plus reference TRBV11-2 and TRBJ2-3, the full variable domain is EAGVAQSPRYKIIEKRQSVAFWCNPISGHATLYWYQQILGQGPKLLIQFQNNGVVDDSQLPKDRFSAERLKGVDSTLKIQPAKLEDSAVYLCASSLRGTTSDTQYFGPGTRLTVL.

The chain combines TRBV4-1 with TRBJ1-5, with TRBD1 identical over 7 bases. CDR1 and CDR2 (germline): MGHRA, YSYEKL. The CDR3 has 19 residues. J was trimmed by 0 bases and V by 0 bases; bases with no gene match: 11. As DNA, the CDR3 is TGCGCCAGCAGCCAAGATCTGTACAGGGGATTAACTAGCAATCAGCCCCAGCATTTT. Translated, it gives CASSQDLYRGLTSNQPQHF.

V and J are TRBV7-2 and TRBJ2-7, with D perhaps matching TRBD1 (5 bases). The V gene lost 2 bases and the J gene lost 5 bases, with 13 bases spanning the gap. This CDR3 spans 14 amino acids. The germline gives CDR1 SGHTA, CDR2 FQGNSA. CDR3: CASSLSQGRDEQYF. The CDR3 bases are TGTGCCAGCAGCTTATCCCAGGGTCGGGACGAGCAGTACTTC.

The sample holds a few counts of this clone. The genes are TRBV4-2 and TRBJ1-2, with unresolved D. V was trimmed by 0 bases and J by 6 bases, leaving 8 bases between them. Germline values: CDR1 LGHNA, CDR2 YNFKEQ. This CDR3 is 13 amino acids long. CDR3 protein: CASSQDPRDGYTF. CDR3 DNA: TGTGCCAGCAGCCAAGATCCCCGGGATGGCTACACCTTC.

The chain carries TRBV7-6 and TRBJ1-1; D not resolved. Trimming removed 1 base at V and 2 bases at J, with 11 bases between. The CDR3 runs to 15 residues. Germline V gene sequence: CDR1 SGHVS, CDR2 FNYEAQ. This CDR3 reads CASSLDPLANTEAFF. For the CDR3, the DNA is TGTGCCAGCAGCTTAGATCCTTTGGCCAACACTGAAGCTTTCTTT. Filled out from reference TRBV7-6 and TRBJ1-1, the complete variable domain reads GAGVSQSPRYKVTKRGQDVALRCDPISGHVSLYWYRQALGQGPEFLTYFNYEAQQDKSGLPNDRFSAERPEGSISTLTIQRTEQRDSAMYRCASSLDPLANTEAFFGQGTRLTVV.

This chain connects TRBV7-9 to TRBJ1-3; D is undetermined. This CDR3 is 12 amino acids long. Trimming removed 3 bases at V and 11 bases at J, with 11 bases between. The germline V gene encodes CDR1 SEHNR and CDR2 FQNEAQ (reference sequence). In DNA form, the CDR3 reads TGTGCCAGCAGCTTTGAGGGAGGCGCCATATATTTT. Translating it yields CASSFEGGAIYF.

Only one count was recorded for this clone. CDR3 nucleotides: TGCGCCAGCAGCTTGGCAGACAGGGATGGCACTGAAGCTTTCTTT. Its translation is CASSLADRDGTEAFF. This chain connects TRBV5-1 to TRBJ1-1, with TRBD1 matching over 7 bases. The CDR3 sequence is 15 residues long. Germline V gene lookup returns CDR1 SGHRS and CDR2 YFSETQ. Unmatched junction bases numbered 6, after V lost 0 bases and J lost 4 bases.

This sequence joins TRBV20-1 and TRBJ2-3, with 9 bases fitting TRBD2. J lost 2 bases, V lost 3 bases, and 12 bases had no gene match. Germline V CDR1 and CDR2: DFQATT, SNEGSKA (reference sequence). This CDR3 is 17 amino acids long. CDR3: CSASPGWLAGLTDTQYF. CDR3 sequence (DNA): TGCAGTGCTAGTCCGGGCTGGCTAGCGGGACTCACAGATACGCAGTATTTT.

V usage is TRBV28 and J usage is TRBJ2-4, with D possibly TRBD2 on 6 matching bases. V was pared by 6 bases and J by 8 bases, with 14 bases between. The CDR3 has 13 residues. Germline lookup yields CDR1 MDHEN and CDR2 SYDVKM. CDR3 in amino acids: CASSRTKGDIQYF. For the CDR3, the DNA is TGTGCCAGCAGCCGGACTAAGGGAGACATTCAGTACTTC.

This clone is a singleton in its sample. The chain joins TRBV5-1 to TRBJ1-1; D uncertain. CDR3 length: 16 residues. Trimming removed 1 base at V and 1 base at J, with 14 bases between. CDR1 and CDR2 (germline): SGHRS, YFSETQ. CDR3 coding DNA: TGCGCCAGCAGCTTGTATCCGGGGTCGCAGAACACTGAAGCTTTCTTT. Its protein is CASSLYPGSQNTEAFF.

The chain's CDR3 is CASSLEGANYEQYF. In DNA, the CDR3 is TGTGCCAGCAGTTTAGAGGGGGCAAATTACGAGCAGTACTTC. The rearrangement uses TRBV27 and TRBJ2-7; 7 nucleotides agree with TRBD1. J was trimmed by 4 bases and V by 2 bases; bases with no gene match: 5. The germline CDR1 and CDR2 sequences are MNHEY and SMNVEV (reference sequence). The CDR3 totals 14 residues.

This chain links TRBV6-5 with TRBJ2-7; D unclear. The CDR3 extends over 13 amino acids. V was cut by 2 bases and J by 4 bases, with 9 bases left in between. Per the germline V gene, CDR1 is MNHEY and CDR2 is SVGAGI. The CDR3 sequence: CASSYDIEYEQYF. The CDR3 region has the DNA TGTGCCAGCAGTTACGATATAGAGTACGAGCAGTACTTC.

This chain joins TRBV12-3 or TRBV12-4 and TRBJ1-1; no firm D call. V gave up 3 bases and J gave up 3 bases, with 5 bases separating them. The CDR3 totals 12 residues. The CDR3 loop is CASSLTHTEAFF. The CDR3, as DNA: TGTGCCAGCAGTTTGACACACACTGAAGCTTTCTTT.

This clone was counted once. CDR3 DNA sequence: TGTGCCAGCAGAGGACAACCTATCTCGAACACTGAAGCTTTCTTT. Protein: CASRGQPISNTEAFF. The rearrangement joins TRBV6-6 to TRBJ1-1; TRBD1 might be the D (5 bases). Germline values: CDR1 MNHNY, CDR2 SVGAGI (reference sequence). CDR3 length: 15 amino acids. V was clipped by 6 bases and J by 1 base, with 15 bases between them.

This chain connects TRBV27 to TRBJ1-2; D may be TRBD1 (5 bases). Trimming left V 6 bases short and J 1 base short, with 12 bases between. The CDR3 runs to 14 residues. Germline-derived CDR1 and CDR2 are MNHEY and SMNVEV (reference sequence). The CDR3 DNA is TGTGCCAGCAGACCGGGGGTAGATAACTATGGCTACACCTTC. Translating it yields CASRPGVDNYGYTF.

This clone was seen a handful of times. The chain joins TRBV7-9 to TRBJ2-5, with a tentative D call TRBD2 (6 bases). V dropped 7 bases and J dropped 2 bases, with 14 bases sitting between them. This CDR3 is 14 amino acids long. Germline CDR1 SEHNR, CDR2 FQNEAQ (reference sequence). Here the CDR3 DNA reads TGTGCCAGCAACCCTAGTGGGGGGCAAGAGACCCAGTACTTC. It is translated as CASNPSGGQETQYF.

CDR3 coding DNA: TGCGCCAGCAGCTCATCTGGACAAGACAATCAGCCCCAGCATTTT. Residues: CASSSSGQDNQPQHF. V usage is TRBV5-1 and J usage is TRBJ1-5, with a weak D call TRBD1 (5 bases). The CDR3 length is 15 residues. Germline values: CDR1 SGHRS, CDR2 YFSETQ. V was shortened by 3 bases and J by 3 bases, with 13 bases between the two germline ends.

V gene TRBV7-9 combines with J gene TRBJ2-7; 13 bases are shared with TRBD2. Germline V gene sequence: CDR1 SEHNR, CDR2 FQNEAQ (reference sequence). Losses at the gene ends were 4 bases for V and 7 bases for J; bases not matched to a gene: 10. The CDR3 loop spans 16 amino acids. For the CDR3, the DNA is TGTGCCAGCAGCTCCTCAGGACTAGCGGGGGTGAAGGAGCAGTACTTC. It is translated as CASSSSGLAGVKEQYF.

The rearrangement links TRBV7-9 to TRBJ2-7; 7 bases match TRBD1. CDR3 length: 13 amino acids. Germline V gene lookup returns CDR1 SEHNR and CDR2 FQNEAQ (reference sequence). V shed 5 bases and J 3 bases; nucleotides not matched to a gene: 4. The CDR3 region has the DNA TGTGCCAGCAGCCCTCGACAGGGCTACGAGCAGTACTTC. Protein sequence: CASSPRQGYEQYF.

This chain connects TRBV18 to TRBJ2-3; 7 nucleotides line up with TRBD1. This CDR3 is built from 15 residues. Trimming at V came to 4 bases and at J to 1 base, leaving 5 bases not matched to a gene. CDR1 and CDR2 from the germline V gene are KGHSH and LQKENI. This chain's CDR3 is CASSRGGLGTDTQYF. For the CDR3, the DNA is TGTGCCAGCTCACGAGGGGGCCTGGGCACAGATACGCAGTATTTT. Variable domain in full (rest from reference TRBV18 and TRBJ2-3): NAGVMQNPRHLVRRRGQEARLRCSPMKGHSHVYWYRQLPEEGLKFMVYLQKENIIDESGMPKERFSAEFPKEGPSILRIQQVVRGDSAAYFCASSRGGLGTDTQYFGPGTRLTVL.

CDR3 coding DNA: TGTGCCACCAGCAGAGATCGGGGGATGCGCTCCTATAATTCACCCCTCCACTTT. Its translation: CATSRDRGMRSYNSPLHF. V usage is TRBV15 and J usage is TRBJ1-6; maybe TRBD1 (5 bases). The V gene lost 0 bases and the J gene lost 0 bases, with 12 bases spanning the gap. This CDR3 comprises 18 residues. CDR1 is LNHNV, CDR2 YYDKDF, per germline (reference sequence).

The chain employs TRBV30 and TRBJ2-2; 7 bases agree with TRBD1. This CDR3 has 14 residues. J lost 2 bases, V lost 6 bases, and 6 bases had no gene match. From germline, CDR1 is GTSNPN and CDR2 SVGIG (reference sequence). CDR3 nucleotides: TGTGCCTGTACTGGACAGGTTAACACCGGGGAGCTGTTTTTT. This sequence encodes CACTGQVNTGELFF.

The chain combines TRBV28 with TRBJ1-2, with 11 bases matching TRBD1. This CDR3 has 16 amino acids. J gave up 2 bases and V 5 bases, and 7 bases lay outside the gene matches. CDR1 and CDR2 from the germline V gene are MDHEN and SYDVKM. The CDR3 nucleotides are TGTGCCAGCAGTCGGATCCGGGACAGGGGGAACTATGGCTACACCTTC. Encoded protein: CASSRIRDRGNYGYTF.